The 7 T cell receptor beta chains given below trace back to one sample, sequenced in a study of Ad26.COV2.S vaccination and SARS-CoV-2 variants. TCRdb's table, derived via immunoSEQ multiplex PCR, lists solely in-frame clones and lacks some. The sample contains about 350,000 clones, about 88% of which appear only once. The treatment: roughly 19 received Ad26.COV2.S at low or high dose, single or two shots; several received placebo; per-sample allocation not given. Collection of samples fell on day 63 after the first vaccine or placebo injection. Sequenced material: peripheral blood, taken in a trial of Ad26.COV2.S vaccine versus placebo. These receptors were collected from a person between 18 and 65 years old who received the Ad26.COV2.S COVID-19 vaccine or a placebo.

The gene calls are TRBV7-9 and TRBJ1-2; unclear D gene. The CDR3 runs to 17 residues. The V gene's germline CDR1 is SEHNR and CDR2 FQNEAQ (reference sequence). The ends were cut back, 5 bases at V and 0 bases at J, with 19 bases in the middle. This CDR3 reads CASSPGVTSEANYGYTF. In nucleotides, the CDR3 is TGTGCCAGCAGCCCAGGAGTGACATCTGAAGCTAACTATGGCTACACCTTC. Based on the CDR3 plus reference TRBV7-9 and TRBJ1-2, the full variable domain is DTGVSQNPRHKITKRGQNVTFRCDPISEHNRLYWYRQTLGQGPEFLTYFQNEAQLEKSRLLSDRFSAERPKGSFSTLEIQRTEQGDSAMYLCASSPGVTSEANYGYTFGSGTRLTVV.

V and J are TRBV3-1 (or the pseudogene TRBV3-2) and TRBJ1-3; the D gene is possibly TRBD1 (5 bases). The CDR3 consists of 13 residues. With 6 bases removed from V and 1 base from J, the gap between germline ends came to 7 bases. Germline values: CDR1 LGHDT, CDR2 YNNKEL (reference sequence). CDR3 region: CASRQESGNTIYF. The CDR3 bases are TGTGCCAGCAGACAGGAGTCTGGAAACACCATATATTTT.

The CDR3 region is CASSYSDGRNQPQHF. CDR3 DNA: TGTGCCAGCAGTTACTCGGACGGCCGCAATCAGCCCCAGCATTTT. This rearrangement joins TRBV6-5 to TRBJ1-5; the D is unclear. The germline gives CDR1 MNHEY, CDR2 SVGAGI. Trimming cost V 0 bases and J 2 bases, with 8 bases left between them. This CDR3 comprises 15 residues.

The rearrangement uses TRBV24-1 and TRBJ2-1, with D possibly TRBD2 on 6 matching bases. The germline V and J ends were trimmed by 2 bases and 2 bases, with 9 bases remaining between them. Germline values: CDR1 KGHDR, CDR2 SFDVKD. This CDR3 region has 15 residues. The CDR3 protein is CATSDSGRTYNEQFF. The CDR3 region has the DNA TGTGCCACCAGTGATTCCGGGAGAACCTACAATGAGCAGTTCTTC.

This clone occurred once. The chain recombines TRBV7-2 with TRBJ2-7; 8 bases agree with TRBD1. Germline trimming cut 5 bases from V and 4 bases from J; bases unmatched to any gene: 10. This CDR3 region has 15 residues. Per germline, CDR1 SGHTA and CDR2 FQGNSA. The CDR3 DNA is TGTGCCAGCAGCATCCCCGGGACAGGACGATACGAGCAGTACTTC. It specifies CASSIPGTGRYEQYF.

The chain links TRBV5-4 to TRBJ1-2; no reliable D call. The CDR3 is 16 amino acids. Between the trimmed V and J ends, which lost 0 bases and 2 bases, there was a span of 14 bases. CDR1 is SGHNT and CDR2 is YYREEE in the germline V gene (reference sequence). The CDR3 nucleotides are TGTGCCAGCAGCTTGGTTAGGGATCGATTCAACTATGGCTACACCTTC. This translates into CASSLVRDRFNYGYTF. Supplemented by reference TRBV5-4 and TRBJ1-2, the full variable domain reads ETGVTQSPTHLIKTRGQQVTLRCSSQSGHNTVSWYQQALGQGPQFIFQYYREEENGRGNFPPRFSGLQFPNYSSELNVNALELDDSALYLCASSLVRDRFNYGYTFGSGTRLTVV.

The CDR3 DNA reads as TGCAGCGTTGGGGGATTAGGAAACACCATATATTTT. Translating gives CSVGGLGNTIYF. The genes are TRBV29-1 and TRBJ1-3; D is uncertain. Between the trimmed V and J ends, which lost 4 bases and 4 bases, there was a span of 8 bases. Germline V gene lookup returns CDR1 SQVTM and CDR2 ANQGSEA. CDR3 size: 12 residues.